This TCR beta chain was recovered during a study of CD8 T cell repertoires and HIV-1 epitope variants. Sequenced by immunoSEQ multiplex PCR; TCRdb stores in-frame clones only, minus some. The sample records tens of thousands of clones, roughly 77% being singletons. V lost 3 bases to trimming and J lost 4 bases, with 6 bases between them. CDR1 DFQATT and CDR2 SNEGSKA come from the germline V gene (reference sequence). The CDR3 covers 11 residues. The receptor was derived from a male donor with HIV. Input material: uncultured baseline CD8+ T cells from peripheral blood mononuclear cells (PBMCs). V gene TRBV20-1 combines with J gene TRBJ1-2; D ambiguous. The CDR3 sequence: CSASLIYGYTF. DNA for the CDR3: TGCAGTGCTAGCCTGATCTATGGCTACACCTTC.